The clone carrying this TCR beta chain was detected a few times. Its antigen remains unknown. This sample was included in a study of T cells in Graves' hyperthyroidism and ophthalmopathy. Whole-study results and caveats: Median prediction lead before ophthalmopathy onset was 6.5 months with the model.

The CDR3 contains 17 residues. In germline, CDR1 is SGHDT, CDR2 YYEEEE. V was clipped by 4 bases and J by 4 bases; unmatched bases: 16. RNA transcripts served as the template for amplifying TCR beta CDR3 regions. First-round RT-PCR with HTBI primers amplified the TCR CDR3 region. A single record per CDR3 protein comes from TCRdb applying MiXCR to the multiplex PCR reads. This sample has about 400,000 distinct CDR3 sequences, with 14% to 15% found just once. The source is a woman under 40 with Graves' hyperthyroidism. The V gene is TRBV5-6, the J gene TRBJ1-1, with 7 bases fitting TRBD1. The sample taken for sequencing was blood. This CDR3 reads CASSIRTTGIGSTEAFF. For the CDR3, the DNA is TGTGCCAGCAGCATAAGGACGACAGGGATCGGATCCACTGAAGCTTTCTTT.